This T cell receptor (beta chain) was captured in a study of blood T cell repertoires in COVID-19. In the original workflow: How many nucleated cells were present was estimated from reference gene primer amplification. TCRdb's table, derived via immunoSEQ multiplex PCR, lists solely in-frame clones and lacks some. V, J and clone size are those of that table, while D and trimming were read from the DNA. The sample carries over 200,000 clones, approximately 86% recorded once. The CDR3 is made up of 13 amino acids. Germline trimming cut 3 bases from V and 7 bases from J; bases unmatched to any gene: 0. Germline V gene sequence: CDR1 SNHLY, CDR2 FYNNEI.

This receptor was taken from a woman aged 25-40 years who had been exposed to COVID-19. The rearrangement joins TRBV2 to TRBJ1-5; 10 bases are shared with TRBD1. Sequencing was performed on PBMCs or T cells enriched from blood (not recorded which). The CDR3 sequence is CASSETGGQPQHF. CDR3 bases: TGTGCCAGCAGTGAGACAGGGGGCCAGCCCCAGCATTTT.